This T cell receptor beta chain is drawn from a study of CD4 T cells in relation to SARS-CoV-2 and coronaviruses. Across the study: TCR beta CDR3s were sequenced after roughly nine-day antigen culture of PBMCs. The HLA restriction of the shared crossreactive spike epitopes was mapped. Regarding the study as a whole: SARS-CoV-2-driven expansion was significantly weaker in crossreactive than monoreactive clones.

Profiled with immunoSEQ multiplex PCR; TCRdb holds only in-frame clones, not every one. The sample lists 25,000 or so clones; around 82% were seen once. V lost 5 bases and J lost 7, with 11 bases in between. The CDR3 sequence is 13 residues long. Germline assignment: CDR1 SGHAT and CDR2 FQNNGV. This clone has only one observation. Its antigen is still unknown. Before the COVID-19 pandemic, during about 2011-2019, CD4+ T cells were taken from unexposed donors. Isolation of CD4+ T cells took place after approximately 11 days in culture. Unexposed-donor CD4+ T cells were probed with SARS-CoV-2 S/N and four cold-coronavirus spikes, cells permitting.

The chain is built from TRBV11-2 and TRBJ1-4; D gene unclear. Sequencing was performed on CD4+ T cells from PBMCs, cultured in vitro. This TCR was sampled from a human donor in good health. CDR3 sequence reads: CASSPGQSEKLFF. CDR3 DNA sequence: TGTGCCAGCAGCCCCGGGCAGAGTGAAAAACTGTTTTTT.